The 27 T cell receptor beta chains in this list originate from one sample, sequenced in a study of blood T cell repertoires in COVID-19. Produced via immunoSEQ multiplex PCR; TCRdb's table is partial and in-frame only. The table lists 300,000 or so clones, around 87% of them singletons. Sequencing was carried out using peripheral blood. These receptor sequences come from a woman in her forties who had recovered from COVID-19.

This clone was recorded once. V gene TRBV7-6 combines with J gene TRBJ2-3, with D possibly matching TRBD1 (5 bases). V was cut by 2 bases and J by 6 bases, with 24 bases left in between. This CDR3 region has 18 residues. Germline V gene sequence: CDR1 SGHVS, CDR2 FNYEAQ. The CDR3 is CASSLKAQGGKVWDTQYF. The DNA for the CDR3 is TGTGCCAGCAGCTTAAAGGCTCAGGGTGGGAAGGTGTGGGATACGCAGTATTTT.

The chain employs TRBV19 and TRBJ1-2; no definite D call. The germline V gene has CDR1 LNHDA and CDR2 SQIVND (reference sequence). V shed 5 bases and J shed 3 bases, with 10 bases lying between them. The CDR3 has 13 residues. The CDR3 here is CASSYADYYGYTF. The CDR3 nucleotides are TGTGCCAGTAGTTACGCGGACTACTATGGCTACACCTTC.

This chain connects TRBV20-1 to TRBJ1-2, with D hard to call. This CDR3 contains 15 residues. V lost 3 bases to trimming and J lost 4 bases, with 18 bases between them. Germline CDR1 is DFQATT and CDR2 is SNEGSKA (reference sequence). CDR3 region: CSASLPVTFSYGYTF. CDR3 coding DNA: TGCAGTGCTAGTTTGCCAGTGACTTTTTCCTATGGCTACACCTTC.

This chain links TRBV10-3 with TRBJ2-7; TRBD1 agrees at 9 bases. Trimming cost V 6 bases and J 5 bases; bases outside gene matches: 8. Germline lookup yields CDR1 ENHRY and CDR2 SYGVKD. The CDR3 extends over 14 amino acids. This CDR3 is CAIRSGQGGNEQYF. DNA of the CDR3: TGTGCCATCAGATCGGGACAGGGAGGAAACGAGCAGTACTTC.

DNA for the CDR3: TGTGCCACCAGCAGACCGGGACAGGGCCTAAGGGGCTACACCTTC. Encoded protein: CATSRPGQGLRGYTF. V is TRBV15 and J is TRBJ1-2, with 9 bases matching TRBD1. V shed 2 bases, J shed 8 bases, and the junction held 9 bases outside the gene matches. CDR3 length: 15 residues. The germline gives CDR1 LNHNV, CDR2 YYDKDF (reference sequence).

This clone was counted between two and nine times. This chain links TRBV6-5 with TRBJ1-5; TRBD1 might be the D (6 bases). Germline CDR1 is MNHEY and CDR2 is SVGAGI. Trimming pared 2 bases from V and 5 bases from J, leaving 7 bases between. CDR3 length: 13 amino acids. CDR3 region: CASSYAGDQPQHF. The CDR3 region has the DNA TGTGCCAGCAGTTACGCAGGGGATCAGCCCCAGCATTTT.

The CDR3 bases are TGTGCCAGCAGCTTAGAGGGAGAGGAGGCTTTCTTT. Translated, it gives CASSLEGEEAFF. The V gene is TRBV7-9, the J gene TRBJ1-1; D not resolved. Germline loops: CDR1 SEHNR, CDR2 FQNEAQ (reference sequence). The V and J ends lost 1 base and 11 bases respectively, with 11 bases between them. CDR3 length equals 12 residues.

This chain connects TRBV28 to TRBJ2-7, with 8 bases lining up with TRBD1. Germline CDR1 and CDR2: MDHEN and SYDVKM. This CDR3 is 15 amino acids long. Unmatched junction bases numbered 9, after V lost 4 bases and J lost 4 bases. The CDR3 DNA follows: TGTGCCAGCAGTTGTACAGGACAGGGACTTTACGAGCAGTACTTC. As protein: CASSCTGQGLYEQYF.

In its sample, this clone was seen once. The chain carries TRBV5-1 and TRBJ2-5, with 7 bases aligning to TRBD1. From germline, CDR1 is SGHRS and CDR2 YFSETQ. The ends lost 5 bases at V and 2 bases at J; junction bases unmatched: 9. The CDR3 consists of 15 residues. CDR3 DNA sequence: TGCGCCAGCAGTAAGGGGGACAGAGAGCAAGAGACCCAGTACTTC. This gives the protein CASSKGDREQETQYF.

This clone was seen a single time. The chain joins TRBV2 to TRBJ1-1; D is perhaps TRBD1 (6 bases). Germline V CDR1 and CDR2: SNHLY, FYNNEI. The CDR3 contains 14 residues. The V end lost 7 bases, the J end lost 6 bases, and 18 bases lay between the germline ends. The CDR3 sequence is CASIARGGGSEAFF. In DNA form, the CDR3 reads TGTGCCAGCATCGCCCGCGGGGGCGGGTCTGAAGCTTTCTTT.

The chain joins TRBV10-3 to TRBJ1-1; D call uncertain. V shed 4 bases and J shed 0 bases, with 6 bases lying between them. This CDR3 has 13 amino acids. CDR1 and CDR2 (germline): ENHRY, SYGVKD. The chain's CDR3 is CAISGGMNTEAFF. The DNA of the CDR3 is TGTGCCATCAGTGGAGGGATGAACACTGAAGCTTTCTTT.

CDR3 sequence reads: CASTRGWADTQYF. In nucleotides, the CDR3 is TGTGCCAGCACTAGGGGTTGGGCAGATACGCAGTATTTT. The rearrangement joins TRBV2 to TRBJ2-3; perhaps TRBD1 as D (5 bases). The germline V gene has CDR1 SNHLY and CDR2 FYNNEI. The CDR3 sequence is 13 residues long. V dropped 7 bases and J dropped 4 bases, with 12 bases sitting between them.

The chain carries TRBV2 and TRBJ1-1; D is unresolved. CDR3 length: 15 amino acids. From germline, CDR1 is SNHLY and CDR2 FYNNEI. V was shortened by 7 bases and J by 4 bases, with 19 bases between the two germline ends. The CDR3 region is CASTFQAVLVTEAFF. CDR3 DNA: TGTGCCAGCACCTTTCAAGCGGTTTTGGTCACTGAAGCTTTCTTT.

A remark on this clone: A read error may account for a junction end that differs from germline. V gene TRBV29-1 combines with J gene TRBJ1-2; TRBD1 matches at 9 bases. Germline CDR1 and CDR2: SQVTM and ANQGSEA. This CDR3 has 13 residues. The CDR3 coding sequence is TGCAGCGCCGTCCGGGACAGGGCAGTGGAACTCGCCTTC. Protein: CSAVRDRAVELAF.

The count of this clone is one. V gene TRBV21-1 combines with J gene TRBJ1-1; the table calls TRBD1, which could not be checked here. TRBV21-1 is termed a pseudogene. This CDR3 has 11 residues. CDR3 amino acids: CASRWATEAFF. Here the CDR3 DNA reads TGTGCCAGCAGGTGGGCCACTGAAGCTTTCTTT.

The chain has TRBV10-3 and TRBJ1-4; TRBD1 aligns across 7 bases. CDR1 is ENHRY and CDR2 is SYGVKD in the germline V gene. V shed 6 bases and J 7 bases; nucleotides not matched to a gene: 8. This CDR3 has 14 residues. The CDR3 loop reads CAISPGGGSEKLFF. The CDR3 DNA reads TGTGCCATCAGCCCAGGGGGTGGGAGTGAAAAACTGTTTTTT.

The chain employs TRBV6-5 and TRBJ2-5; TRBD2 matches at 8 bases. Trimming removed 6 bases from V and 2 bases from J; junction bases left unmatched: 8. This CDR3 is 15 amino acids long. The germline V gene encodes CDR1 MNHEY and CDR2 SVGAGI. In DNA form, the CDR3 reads TGTGCCAGCAGGACCCCCAGCGGGGGACAAGAGACCCAGTACTTC. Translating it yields CASRTPSGGQETQYF.

CDR3 region: CASSLGFDRGNNEQFF. In nucleotides, the CDR3 is TGTGCCAGCAGCTTAGGATTCGACAGGGGAAACAATGAGCAGTTCTTC. The rearrangement joins TRBV11-3 to TRBJ2-1; TRBD1 aligns across 8 bases. Germline V CDR1 and CDR2: SGHNT, YENEEA. Trimming removed 1 base from V and 5 bases from J; junction bases left unmatched: 7. The CDR3 is made up of 16 amino acids.

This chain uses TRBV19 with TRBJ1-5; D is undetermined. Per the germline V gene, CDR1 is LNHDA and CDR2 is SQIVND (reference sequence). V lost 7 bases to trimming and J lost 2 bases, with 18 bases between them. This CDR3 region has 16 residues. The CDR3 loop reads CASTHTRGRGNQPQHF. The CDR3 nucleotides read TGTGCCAGTACCCATACACGAGGGCGCGGCAATCAGCCCCAGCATTTT.

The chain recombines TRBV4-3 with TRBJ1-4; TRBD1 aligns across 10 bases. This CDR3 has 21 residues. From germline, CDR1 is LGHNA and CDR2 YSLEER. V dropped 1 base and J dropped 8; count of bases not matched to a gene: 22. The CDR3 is CASSQGVPYGVSGTGAEKLFF. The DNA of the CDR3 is TGCGCCAGCAGCCAAGGGGTACCCTATGGGGTTTCCGGGACAGGGGCCGAAAAACTGTTTTTT.

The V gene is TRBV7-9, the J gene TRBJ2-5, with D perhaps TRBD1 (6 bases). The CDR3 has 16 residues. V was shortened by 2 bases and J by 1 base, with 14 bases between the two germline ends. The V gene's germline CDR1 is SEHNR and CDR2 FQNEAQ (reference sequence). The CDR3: CASSLRGMAPQETQYF. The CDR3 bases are TGTGCCAGCAGCTTAAGGGGGATGGCCCCCCAAGAGACCCAGTACTTC.

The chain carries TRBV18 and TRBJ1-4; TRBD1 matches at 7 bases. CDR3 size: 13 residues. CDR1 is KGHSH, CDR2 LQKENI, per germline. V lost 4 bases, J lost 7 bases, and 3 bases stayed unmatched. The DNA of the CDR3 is TGTGCCAGCTCACAGGGGGCTGGTGAAAAACTGTTTTTT. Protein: CASSQGAGEKLFF.

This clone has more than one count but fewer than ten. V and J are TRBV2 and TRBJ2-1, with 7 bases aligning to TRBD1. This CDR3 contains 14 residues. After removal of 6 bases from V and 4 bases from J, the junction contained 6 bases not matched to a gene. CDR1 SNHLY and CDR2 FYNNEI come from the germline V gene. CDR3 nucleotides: TGTGCCAGCAGCGTTCCGGGACAGTACAATGAGCAGTTCTTC. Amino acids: CASSVPGQYNEQFF.

The CDR3 loop is CASSYGHSGTGVFF. The DNA of the CDR3 is TGTGCCAGCAGTTATGGGCATTCCGGGACAGGGGTGTTCTTC. V is TRBV6-6 and J is TRBJ2-1; 10 bases map to TRBD1. The CDR3 spans 14 residues. V dropped 3 bases and J dropped 15; count of bases not matched to a gene: 11. Looked up from germline, CDR1 is MNHNY and CDR2 is SVGAGI (reference sequence).

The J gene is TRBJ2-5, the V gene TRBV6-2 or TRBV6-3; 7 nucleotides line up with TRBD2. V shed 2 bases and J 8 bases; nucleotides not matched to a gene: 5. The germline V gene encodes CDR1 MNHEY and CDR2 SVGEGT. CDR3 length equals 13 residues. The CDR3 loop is CASSYPGGVTQYF. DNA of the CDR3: TGTGCCAGCAGTTACCCGGGAGGAGTAACCCAGTACTTC.

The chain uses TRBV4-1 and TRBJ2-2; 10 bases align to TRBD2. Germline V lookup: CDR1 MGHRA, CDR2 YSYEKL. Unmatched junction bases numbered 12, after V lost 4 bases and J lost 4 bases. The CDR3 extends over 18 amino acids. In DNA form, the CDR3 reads TGCGCCAGCAGCCCCGTGGGGCTAGCGGGGGCGAGCACCGGGGAGCTGTTTTTT. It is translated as CASSPVGLAGASTGELFF.

In DNA form, the CDR3 reads TGTGCCAGTAGTATAGATCGGGGACAGAGTACTGAGCAGTTCTTC. Amino acid sequence: CASSIDRGQSTEQFF. The gene calls are TRBV19 and TRBJ2-1, with 7 bases matching TRBD1. V shed 0 bases, J shed 9 bases, and the junction held 8 bases outside the gene matches. The CDR3 contains 15 residues. In germline, CDR1 is LNHDA, CDR2 SQIVND (reference sequence). The full variable domain, rest sourced from reference TRBV19 and TRBJ2-1, is DGGITQSPKYLFRKEGQNVTLSCEQNLNHDAMYWYRQDPGQGLRLIYYSQIVNDFQKGDIAEGYSVSREKKESFPLTVTSAQKNPTAFYLCASSIDRGQSTEQFFGPGTRLTVL.